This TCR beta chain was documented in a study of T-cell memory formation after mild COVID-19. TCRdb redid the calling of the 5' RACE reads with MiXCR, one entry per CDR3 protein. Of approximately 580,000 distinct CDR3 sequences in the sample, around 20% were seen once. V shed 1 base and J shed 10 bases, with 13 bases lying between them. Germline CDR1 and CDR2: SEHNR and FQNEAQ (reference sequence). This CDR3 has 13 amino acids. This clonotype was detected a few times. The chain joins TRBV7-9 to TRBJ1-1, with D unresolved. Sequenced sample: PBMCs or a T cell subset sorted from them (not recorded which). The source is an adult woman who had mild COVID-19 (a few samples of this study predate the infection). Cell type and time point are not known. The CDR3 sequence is CASSLDGLSAAFF. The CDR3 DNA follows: TGTGCCAGCAGCTTAGACGGGCTCTCTGCAGCTTTCTTT.